The sequence of this T cell receptor beta chain was determined in a study of PD-1 blockade in classical Hodgkin lymphoma. Overall study findings and caveats: The diversity seen at baseline in complete responders resembled that of newly diagnosed patients. It was reported that newly diagnosed patients had less baseline TCR diversity than healthy donors.

With regard to this clone: Its antigen remains unidentified. This specimen includes other DNA sequences encoding the same CDR3.

Only in-frame clones appear in the TCRdb table, and some are missing; sequencing was by immunoSEQ multiplex PCR. The sample gives 25,000 to 40,000 clones, 81% of which show up once; approximately 18% is in the top ten. The time point: cycle 4 day 1 (C4D1), after more than five weeks of nivolumab. Brentuximab vedotin exposure varied among the patients, all of whom had relapsed after autologous stem cell transplantation. Complete response, partial response or progressive disease were the best responses. The CDR3 loop spans 17 amino acids. The trim removed 5 bases at V and 4 bases at J, leaving 11 bases unmatched. Germline V gene data show CDR1 as SGHTA and CDR2 as FQGNSA.

The chain links TRBV7-2 to TRBJ1-6, with TRBD1 matching 7 bases. The receptor's source is a human donor with classical Hodgkin lymphoma. Source: peripheral blood mononuclear cells (PBMCs), taken before the fourth cycle of nivolumab. The CDR3 DNA is TGTGCCAGCAGCCCTCACCAGGGGGTCCTTTATAATTCACCCCTCCACTTT. Encoded protein: CASSPHQGVLYNSPLHF.